Here is one TCR beta chain with its context. The antigen it recognizes is unknown. No base quality values were provided; no much bigger clone lies one nucleotide off. This sample was taken from a study of cytomegalovirus exposure and HLA in healthy donors (dated by TCRdb to 2017 to 2019). Some background on the complete study: An earlier analysis of roughly 500 of the donors reported 250 to 350 Gb of sequence data and some 100 million unique TCR beta sequences from about 180 million T cells. Approximately 300 gigabases of sequencing data and roughly 80 million unique TCR sequences made up an early release that covered around 640 HLA-typed donors. Of the roughly 400 genotyped donors, approximately 82% fell in the genetic ancestry cluster associated with self-reported Caucasian donors. The aim of the study was to test whether cataloging public T cell receptors could identify signatures of past pathogen exposure. Using immunosequencing, the study profiled T cell repertoires from 666 subjects and related those repertoires to cytomegalovirus serostatus. Besides the first cohort of 500 to 700 subjects, a separate validation cohort made up of 120 or so different subjects was used. High-throughput TCR immunosequencing, statistical association of individual TCRs with disease status, and machine learning were combined to predict cytomegalovirus infection status. To study patterns of TCR occurrence, a later analysis re-analyzed previously published TCR beta repertoires from 666 donors and added high-resolution HLA genotyping. In the later analysis, no new phenotypic data were used to find candidate immune exposures; instead, reliance was placed on TCR beta sequences and their occurrence across donors. An earlier analysis of around 540 of the donors applied high-throughput TCR beta sequencing to assess whether each TCR beta V gene segment acted as functional or pseudogenic. Donor age, sex, ethnicity and CMV serostatus were compiled together with the repertoire data. A later genetic analysis took genome-wide SNP genotypes for about three fifths of the 666 donors and used that subset as a discovery cohort. All discovery cohort repertoires had been generated on a single sequencing platform. Both class I and class II loci were covered by HLA typing, at four-digit resolution. Typing coverage differed by locus: A, B, C, DRB1 and DQB1 were typed in about 629-640 donors, DQA1 in approximately 520, DPA1 in some 570, and DPB1 in roughly 470. Roughly five DR-DQ haplotypes were handled as single units for association and clustering, since linkage in the cohort was strong. Across 398 genotyped donors of the cohort, an average of 235,054 unique TCR beta nucleotide sequences per donor were sequenced, and roughly 20% of those sequences were non-productive. Study-wide conclusions, independent of this receptor: Most CMV-associated TCR beta chains appeared to be HLA-restricted in a later analysis, and the HLA associations seemed to be driven largely by CMV exposure. A later analysis found that TCR association rates varied across HLA loci, with DRB1 alleles showing the most associated TCRs and HLA-C alleles the fewest. A later genetic analysis associated a missense DCLRE1C variant with V-gene and J-gene trimming of TCR beta chains, and an independent cohort replicated the association. Correlated functional status among segregating V segments might reflect linkage disequilibrium, but an unknown experimental factor could not be ruled out. Because counts were too low, roughly 18 rarely observed V segments, including chromosome 9 orphons, were left out of the earlier analysis of about 620 of the donors. Most TCR sequences were observed very rarely across donors, whereas some public TCRs were present in many individuals. Specific HLA alleles were associated with roughly 17,000 TCR beta sequences at a false discovery rate of 0.05 in a later analysis. The authors suggested that the approach could potentially be extended to other disease states and immunological phenotypes. Three of the identified cytomegalovirus-associated TCR beta chains were confirmed in vitro to be specific for cytomegalovirus antigens. A later analysis reported that several top co-occurrence clusters appeared linked to parvovirus B19, influenza, CMV and Epstein-Barr virus. The study gave a list of around 170 TCR beta chains associated with cytomegalovirus. A further reported finding was that TCR beta sequences accurately predicted the HLA-A and HLA-B alleles for most subjects in the first cohort. For the cohort, immune exposure information was limited to CMV serostatus. In a later genetic analysis, fewer N-insertions in productive TCRs were reported among donors in an Asian-associated ancestry cluster than the roughly 700-donor mean. Strong co-occurrence of HLA alleles, especially DR and DQ, made assigning TCR associations to individual alleles difficult. In an earlier analysis of more than 500 of the donors, most TCR beta V segments appeared in productive rearrangements about 87% or about 30% of the time, broadly matching IMGT annotations. The classifier was reported to diagnose cytomegalovirus status with high specificity and sensitivity in both the original cohort and the validation cohort. In this cohort, only TCR beta chains were sequenced, and detectable features were limited by the absence of alpha or paired-chain data. Because some donors lacked HLA typing at each locus, the association tests relied only on the typed subset. In a later analysis, HLA-associated TCR beta chains showed more clonal expansion and lower generation probabilities than non-associated chains that were equally common. The presence/absence analyses assumed that sequencing depth was roughly uniform across donors, and that assumption may not be true. A cluster of highly shared sequence variants was judged likely to represent a technical artifact of the sequencing pipeline. The 87-base-pair reads could not distinguish some IMGT-functional V segments, including TRBV6-2 and TRBV6-3, so those segments were excluded.

The cohort comprised 710 or so healthy bone marrow donors. At the time of sampling, all cohort members were nominally healthy, though unrecorded immune exposures were likely present. The donor was CMV seronegative and belonged to the group of around 400 seronegative cohort members. Every donor gave a peripheral blood sample, and the peripheral blood mononuclear cells from that sample were used for TCR beta sequencing. The Qiagen DNeasy Blood Extraction Kit was used to extract genomic DNA from the blood cell samples. CDR1 and CDR2 are read off the germline V gene (reference sequence) as LNHNV and YYDKDF. Including the terminal cysteine and phenylalanine, the CDR3 comprises 17 residues. Only the CDR3 part of the read is kept: 51 bases, read in frame from the first base. V loses 6 bases at its end and J loses 3 bases; junction bases beyond the gene matches: 13. Library construction relied on the immunoSEQ multiplex PCR assay. For the multiplex PCR, a mixture combining 60 forward primers for TCR Vbeta segments and 13 reverse primers for TCR Jbeta segments was used. A multiplex PCR assay on genomic DNA amplified the CDR3 region of rearranged TCR beta genes. On the Illumina HiSeq System, the amplified TCR beta libraries were sequenced as 87-base-pair reads. The source study handled its data this way. In a later analysis, some 80 million unique TCR beta chains were counted across the 650 to 750 repertoires, and roughly 11 million of these chains were shared by at least two donors. Raw reads were error-corrected and collapsed into unique sequences by a nearest-neighbor algorithm in which closely related sequences were merged to remove PCR and sequencing errors. CDR3 sequences were aligned to IMGT reference sequences to assign V, D and J gene segments. Each retained sequence needed at least a six-nucleotide match to both a V gene segment and a J gene segment. Rearrangements were classified as productive when the CDR3 lacked stop codons and remained in frame with V and J, and all other rearrangements were classified as non-productive. Following IMGT convention, CDR3 was defined as the stretch from the second conserved V-encoded cysteine to the conserved J-encoded phenylalanine. In an earlier analysis of around 540 of the donors, sequences lacking an unambiguous match to a single V gene segment were excluded. In an earlier analysis of 450 to 750 of the donors, a V segment was called functional when productive rearrangements were above 56.7%, and segregating when the standard deviation between donors exceeded 5%. A statistical classification framework was built to diagnose cytomegalovirus status from the catalog of TCR beta chain sequences. In a later analysis, TCR nucleotide sequences were compared against IMGT/GENE-DB human TR gene sequences so that V and J genes could be assigned. A later analysis assigned CDR3 sequences and most-parsimonious VDJ recombination scenarios with the TCRdist pipeline. A later analysis defined each TCR beta chain by its CDR3 amino acid sequence plus V-gene family, and excluded reads lacking a unique V-gene family. In a later analysis, 500 to 700 highly shared, low-generation-probability nucleotide sequences were removed to address suspected cross-contamination and a sequencing artifact. In a later analysis, a clonal expansion index for each public chain was calculated from normalized within-repertoire ranks of inferred template counts. In a later analysis, generation probabilities were computed using a VDJ recombination model fitted to out-of-frame rearrangements, and the results were checked against IGoR. Hypergeometric tests were used in a later analysis to score TCR-TCR, TCR-HLA and TCR-CMV co-occurrence, with a repertoire-size bias correction applied to the TCR pairs. False discovery rates were estimated in a later analysis by permuting HLA or CMV assignments 20 times. In a later analysis, co-occurring TCRs were grouped using DBSCAN, and TCRdist sequence similarity was added for clustering within HLA-allele-positive subsets. For co-occurrence clustering, repertoires with fewer than 30,000 or more than 120,000 public chains were excluded, along with five repertoires with anomalous nucleotide sharing. In TCRdb, the immuneACCESS table is reduced to in-frame sequences with V and J assigned. These tables do not hold every clone; where another copy was compared, an unresolved V gene accounts for under half, and the others remain unexplained. V and J calls and clone size are given by that table; D and trimming were obtained from the DNA. A total of about 160,000 clones appear in this sample, about 71% of them only once. The ten most abundant clones make up 2.5% to 3% of the sample.

The TCR originated in a young woman in good health and CMV-seronegative. Sequenced material: PBMCs. Rearrangement joined TRBV15 to TRBJ2-2; 7 central nucleotides agree with TRBD2. The CDR3 in this case is CATRGLADTLDTGELFF. The nucleotide sequence reads TGTGCCACCAGAGGGCTAGCGGATACCTTGGACACCGGGGAGCTGTTTTTT.